A single sample gave rise to the 26 T cell receptor beta chains below, sequenced in a study of blood T cell repertoires in COVID-19. Here immunoSEQ multiplex PCR was the method, and the copy in TCRdb shows in-frame clones only, minus some. Of under 100,000 clones listed, around nine tenths are singletons. The sample comprised peripheral blood. These receptors all stem from a man between 35 and 55 years old with acute or convalescent COVID-19.

The chain combines TRBV14 with TRBJ2-3; 11 nucleotides agree with TRBD2. This CDR3 is built from 16 residues. The V gene's germline CDR1 is SGHDN and CDR2 FVKESK. Trimming at V came to 8 bases and at J to 1 base, leaving 8 bases not matched to a gene. CDR3 sequence: CASARSSGGRTDTQYF. For the CDR3, the DNA is TGTGCCAGCGCGCGATCTAGCGGGGGGCGCACAGATACGCAGTATTTT.

The sample holds one count of this clone. This chain joins TRBV10-3 and TRBJ1-5, with a weak D call TRBD1 (6 bases). The CDR3 runs 15 residues. Germline assignment: CDR1 ENHRY and CDR2 SYGVKD. V lost 2 bases to trimming and J lost 5 bases, with 13 bases between them. The DNA of the CDR3 is TGTGCCATCAGTGAGGACAGGAGTCGGGATCAGCCCCAGCATTTT. As protein: CAISEDRSRDQPQHF.

The V and J genes are TRBV4-3 and TRBJ1-5; perhaps TRBD1 as D (6 bases). V lost 0 bases and J lost 0, with 15 bases in between. CDR3 length: 18 amino acids. Germline V CDR1 and CDR2: LGHNA, YSLEER. The CDR3, as DNA: TGCGCCAGCAGCCAAGATCCGGCAGGGGCTAATAGCAATCAGCCCCAGCATTTT. Residues: CASSQDPAGANSNQPQHF.

The rearrangement joins TRBV5-1 to TRBJ1-1; TRBD1 might be the D (6 bases). The CDR3 spans 13 residues. Germline V gene sequence: CDR1 SGHRS, CDR2 YFSETQ. V was clipped by 5 bases and J by 3 bases, with 11 bases between them. CDR3 in DNA: TGCGCCAGCAGTCAGAAGGGGGACACTGAAGCTTTCTTT. Protein product: CASSQKGDTEAFF.

The chain couples TRBV7-6 to TRBJ1-3; TRBD1 aligns across 10 bases. J was trimmed by 0 bases and V by 5 bases; bases with no gene match: 4. CDR1 and CDR2 from the germline V gene are SGHVS and FNYEAQ. The CDR3 contains 16 residues. For the CDR3, the DNA is TGTGCCAGCAGCCGGACAGGGGGGACCTCTGGAAACACCATATATTTT. Encoded protein: CASSRTGGTSGNTIYF.

This chain uses TRBV19 with TRBJ1-5; weak D call: TRBD1 (5 bases). The length of the CDR3 is 15 residues. CDR1 is LNHDA and CDR2 is SQIVND in the germline V gene (reference sequence). V was clipped by 3 bases and J by 7 bases, with 16 bases between them. The CDR3 spells CASSISTVGAQPQHF. The CDR3, as DNA: TGTGCCAGTAGTATCTCGACGGTTGGGGCACAGCCCCAGCATTTT.

V is TRBV4-2 and J is TRBJ2-5, with D possibly matching TRBD1 (5 bases). This CDR3 has 16 residues. The germline V gene has CDR1 LGHNA and CDR2 YNFKEQ. V was clipped by 1 base and J by 3 bases, with 15 bases between them. CDR3 in amino acids: CASSQVGLGLEETQYF. Here the CDR3 DNA reads TGTGCCAGCAGCCAAGTCGGGCTGGGGCTAGAAGAGACCCAGTACTTC.

In DNA, the CDR3 is TGTGCCAGCAGCTTAGTCGAGGGAGTACACAATGAGCAGTTCTTC. Protein sequence: CASSLVEGVHNEQFF. V gene TRBV7-9 combines with J gene TRBJ2-1, with a possible D match to TRBD2 (5 bases). V lost 1 base, J lost 5 bases, and 12 bases lay in between. The CDR3 has 15 residues. Looked up from germline, CDR1 is SEHNR and CDR2 is FQNEAQ (reference sequence).

The genes are TRBV7-2 and TRBJ1-2; D gene unclear. Deletions cut 5 bases from V and 8 bases from J, with 9 bases between. Germline CDR1 SGHTA, CDR2 FQGNSA. This CDR3 region has 11 residues. The CDR3 nucleotides are TGTGCCAGCAGCCGTTTGTTCGGCTACACCTTC. It yields the protein CASSRLFGYTF.

This chain connects TRBV3-1 (or the pseudogene TRBV3-2) to TRBJ2-3; D is ambiguous. The V gene's germline CDR1 is LGHDT and CDR2 YNNKEL (reference sequence). The CDR3 is 16 residues long. V lost 0 bases to trimming and J lost 6 bases, with 16 bases between them. The CDR3 is CASSQDRVGRRDTQYF. Here the CDR3 DNA reads TGTGCCAGCAGCCAAGATCGGGTGGGTCGGCGCGATACGCAGTATTTT.

In its sample, this clone was seen a few times. The chain is built from TRBV30 and TRBJ2-6; 9 bases align to TRBD1. The CDR3 loop spans 18 amino acids. V lost 2 bases, J lost 2 bases, and 10 bases stayed unmatched. Germline assignment: CDR1 GTSNPN and CDR2 SVGIG (reference sequence). The CDR3 region has the DNA TGTGCCTGGAGTACCGGGACAGGGAGGATAGCTGGGGCCAACGTCCTGACTTTC. Amino acid sequence: CAWSTGTGRIAGANVLTF.

The table lists this clone with a count of one. The CDR3 is CAISGPDSSSTDTQYF. The CDR3 region has the DNA TGTGCCATCAGTGGCCCGGACAGTTCTAGCACAGATACGCAGTATTTT. The rearrangement joins TRBV10-3 to TRBJ2-3; possible D gene TRBD1, 6 bases. Looked up from germline, CDR1 is ENHRY and CDR2 is SYGVKD. Trimming stripped 4 bases from V and 0 bases from J, with 14 bases between. This CDR3 spans 16 amino acids.

The chain has TRBV19 and TRBJ1-2; D unresolved. The CDR3 totals 14 residues. CDR1 and CDR2 from the germline V gene are LNHDA and SQIVND (reference sequence). Trimming took off 5 bases at V and 1 base at J, with 11 bases between the two ends. The CDR3 sequence: CASSLQRDNYGYTF. The DNA of the CDR3 is TGTGCCAGTAGTCTCCAAAGAGATAACTATGGCTACACCTTC.

The CDR3 spells CASSDALAGAYEQYF. For the CDR3, the DNA is TGTGCCAGCAGTGACGCTCTAGCGGGGGCCTACGAGCAGTACTTC. The chain couples TRBV6-4 to TRBJ2-7; 10 positions match TRBD2. CDR1 and CDR2 from the germline V gene are MRHNA and SNTAGT. CDR3 size: 15 residues. V gave up 2 bases and J gave up 2 bases; unmatched junction bases: 3.

The sample holds one count of this clone. The chain couples TRBV12-3 or TRBV12-4 to TRBJ1-2; 7 bases fit TRBD1. The CDR3 spans 13 residues. With V trimmed by 6 bases and J by 5 bases, 6 bases remained unmatched. The CDR3, as DNA: TGTGCCAGCAGCCTACAGGGGAGTTATGGCTACACCTTC. Translation: CASSLQGSYGYTF.

The chain has TRBV19 and TRBJ1-5; D is perhaps TRBD1 (6 bases). V lost 7 bases, J lost 4 bases, and 17 bases lay in between. Germline V lookup: CDR1 LNHDA, CDR2 SQIVND (reference sequence). The CDR3 loop spans 15 amino acids. The CDR3 DNA is TGTGCCAGTAAAGACGGGCAGGGGAATAATCAGCCCCAGCATTTT. Amino acids: CASKDGQGNNQPQHF.

The V gene is TRBV29-1, the J gene TRBJ2-7, with D unclear. Germline V CDR1 and CDR2: SQVTM, ANQGSEA. V was clipped by 3 bases and J by 3 bases, with 6 bases between them. The CDR3 covers 11 residues. CDR3 residues: CSVEVSYEQYF. As DNA, the CDR3 is TGCAGCGTTGAGGTGAGCTACGAGCAGTACTTC.

V is TRBV29-1 and J is TRBJ2-7, with D unresolved. Germline CDR1 reads SQVTM; CDR2 reads ANQGSEA. The CDR3 extends over 15 amino acids. V was clipped by 6 bases and J by 5 bases, with 23 bases between them. CDR3 coding DNA: TGCAGCGTCGCACCTCCCGACAAAGGTATCGACGAGCAGTACTTC. This encodes CSVAPPDKGIDEQYF.

The gene calls are TRBV11-2 and TRBJ2-1; D might be TRBD2 (6 bases). This CDR3 has 17 amino acids. Trimming cost V 5 bases and J 4 bases, with 21 bases left between them. Germline V gives CDR1 SGHAT, CDR2 FQNNGV. The CDR3 DNA sequence: TGTGCCAGCAGCCCGACGGGGAGGCTTTGGGGTTACAATGAGCAGTTCTTC. Protein sequence: CASSPTGRLWGYNEQFF.

V gene TRBV30 combines with J gene TRBJ2-5; weak D call: TRBD2 (6 bases). This CDR3 is 12 amino acids long. Germline V lookup: CDR1 GTSNPN, CDR2 SVGIG (reference sequence). V lost 5 bases, J lost 2 bases, and 9 bases lay in between. The CDR3 sequence is CAWESGQETQYF. The CDR3 region has the DNA TGTGCCTGGGAGAGCGGGCAAGAGACCCAGTACTTC.

The chain employs TRBV11-2 and TRBJ2-5; no reliable D call. The germline CDR1 and CDR2 sequences are SGHAT and FQNNGV. CDR3 length: 12 amino acids. The germline V and J ends were trimmed by 1 base and 5 bases, with 5 bases remaining between them. CDR3 coding DNA: TGTGCCAGCAGCTTAGTAGTGGAGACCCAGTACTTC. This codes for CASSLVVETQYF.

The chain is built from TRBV24-1 and TRBJ2-3; 10 nucleotides line up with TRBD2. This CDR3 contains 17 residues. From germline, CDR1 is KGHDR and CDR2 SFDVKD. The V segment lost 4 bases and the J segment 2 bases; nucleotides outside the gene matches: 8. CDR3 residues: CATSDPSLAGNTDTQYF. The CDR3 DNA reads TGTGCCACCAGTGACCCTTCACTAGCGGGGAACACAGATACGCAGTATTTT.

The chain recombines TRBV12-5 with TRBJ2-5, with 10 bases fitting TRBD2. The CDR3 covers 15 residues. V shed 7 bases and J 5 bases; nucleotides not matched to a gene: 10. Per germline, CDR1 LGHNT and CDR2 FRNRAP. The CDR3 reads CASAMSGGASETQYF. CDR3 nucleotide sequence: TGTGCTAGTGCCATGAGCGGGGGGGCGAGCGAGACCCAGTACTTC.

This chain links TRBV19 with TRBJ2-4; D is unresolved. Trimming left V 6 bases short and J 0 bases short, with 9 bases between. The CDR3 totals 14 residues. The germline gives CDR1 LNHDA, CDR2 SQIVND (reference sequence). DNA of the CDR3: TGTGCCAGTAGAAAAAATCTAGCCAAAAACATTCAGTACTTC. Translation gives CASRKNLAKNIQYF. Combining the CDR3 with reference TRBV19 and TRBJ2-4 gives the whole variable domain DGGITQSPKYLFRKEGQNVTLSCEQNLNHDAMYWYRQDPGQGLRLIYYSQIVNDFQKGDIAEGYSVSREKKESFPLTVTSAQKNPTAFYLCASRKNLAKNIQYFGAGTRLSVL.

The gene calls are TRBV7-2 and TRBJ1-1, with D hard to call. Trimming removed 5 bases at V and 5 bases at J, with 24 bases between. The CDR3 covers 17 residues. CDR1 and CDR2 (germline): SGHTA, FQGNSA. In nucleotides, the CDR3 is TGTGCCAGCAGCCGGAGAGGAGTGGGCTCAAGGAGGACTGAAGCTTTCTTT. Translated: CASSRRGVGSRRTEAFF.

V gene TRBV5-1 combines with J gene TRBJ2-7; 8 bases map to TRBD1. The CDR3 extends over 13 amino acids. V was clipped by 8 bases and J by 6 bases; unmatched bases: 10. Germline V gene sequence: CDR1 SGHRS, CDR2 YFSETQ. The CDR3 loop is CASYLGQGGEQYF. Written as DNA, the CDR3 is TGCGCCAGTTATCTCGGACAGGGTGGCGAGCAGTACTTC.